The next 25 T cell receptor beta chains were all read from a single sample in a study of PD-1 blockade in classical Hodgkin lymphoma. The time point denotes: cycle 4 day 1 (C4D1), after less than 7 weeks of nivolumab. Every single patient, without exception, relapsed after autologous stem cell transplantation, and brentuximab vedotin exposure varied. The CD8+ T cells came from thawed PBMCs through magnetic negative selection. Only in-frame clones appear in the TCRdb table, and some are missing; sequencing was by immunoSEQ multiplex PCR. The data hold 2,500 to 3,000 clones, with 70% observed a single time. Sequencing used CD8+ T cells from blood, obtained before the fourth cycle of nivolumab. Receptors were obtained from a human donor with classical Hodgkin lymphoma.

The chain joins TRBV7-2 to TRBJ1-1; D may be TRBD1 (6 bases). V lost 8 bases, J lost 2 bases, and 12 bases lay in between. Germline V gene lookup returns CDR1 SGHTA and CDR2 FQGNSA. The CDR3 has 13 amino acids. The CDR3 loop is CASGQGFNTEAFF. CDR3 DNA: TGTGCCAGCGGCCAGGGGTTCAACACTGAAGCTTTCTTT.

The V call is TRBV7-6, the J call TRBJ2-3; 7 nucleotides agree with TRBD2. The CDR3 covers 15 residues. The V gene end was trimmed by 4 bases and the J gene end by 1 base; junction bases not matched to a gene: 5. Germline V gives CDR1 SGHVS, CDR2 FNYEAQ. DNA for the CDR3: TGTGCCAGCAGCTGGCGGGGGAGGGGCACAGATACGCAGTATTTT. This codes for CASSWRGRGTDTQYF.

CDR3 nucleotide sequence: TGTGCCAGCAGTGAAGCTTGGGACAGACTACCATACAATGAGCAGTTCTTC. Translated, it gives CASSEAWDRLPYNEQFF. The V gene is TRBV2, the J gene TRBJ2-1; TRBD1 aligns across 7 bases. CDR1 SNHLY and CDR2 FYNNEI come from the germline V gene. CDR3 size: 17 residues. Unmatched junction bases numbered 9, after V lost 0 bases and J lost 4 bases. Full variable domain (outside the CDR3, taken from reference TRBV2 and TRBJ2-1): EPEVTQTPSHQVTQMGQEVILRCVPISNHLYFYWYRQILGQKVEFLVSFYNNEISEKSEIFDDQFSVERPDGSNFTLKIRSTKLEDSAMYFCASSEAWDRLPYNEQFFGPGTRLTVL.

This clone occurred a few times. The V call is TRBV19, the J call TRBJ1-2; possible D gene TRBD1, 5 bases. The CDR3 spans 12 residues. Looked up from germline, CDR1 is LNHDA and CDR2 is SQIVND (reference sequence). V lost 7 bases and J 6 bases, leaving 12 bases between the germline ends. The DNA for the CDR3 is TGTGCCAGTATGGCAGGGTGGGATGGCTACACCTTC. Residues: CASMAGWDGYTF.

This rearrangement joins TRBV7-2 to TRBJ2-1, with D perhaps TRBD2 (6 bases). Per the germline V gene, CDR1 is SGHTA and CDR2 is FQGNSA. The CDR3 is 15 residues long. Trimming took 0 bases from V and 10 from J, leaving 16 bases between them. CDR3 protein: CASSLAPTSRREQFF. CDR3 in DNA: TGTGCCAGCAGCTTAGCCCCGACTAGTCGAAGGGAGCAGTTCTTC.

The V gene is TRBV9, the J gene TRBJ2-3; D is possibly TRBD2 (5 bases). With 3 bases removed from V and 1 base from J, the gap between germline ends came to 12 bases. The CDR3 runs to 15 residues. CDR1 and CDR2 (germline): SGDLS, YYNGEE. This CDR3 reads CASSAEGIGTDTQYF. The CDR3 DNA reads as TGTGCCAGCAGCGCAGAGGGAATTGGCACAGATACGCAGTATTTT.

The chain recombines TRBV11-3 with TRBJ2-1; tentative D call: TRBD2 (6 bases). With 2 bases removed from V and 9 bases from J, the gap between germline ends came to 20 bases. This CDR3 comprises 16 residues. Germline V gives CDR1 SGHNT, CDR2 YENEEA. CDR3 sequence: CASSLHDRGFLSEQFF. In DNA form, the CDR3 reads TGTGCCAGCAGCTTACATGACCGGGGGTTTCTTAGTGAGCAGTTCTTC.

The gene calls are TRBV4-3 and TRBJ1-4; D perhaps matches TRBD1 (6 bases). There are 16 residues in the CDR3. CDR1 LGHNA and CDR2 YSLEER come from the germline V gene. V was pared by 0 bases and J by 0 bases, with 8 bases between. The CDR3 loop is CASSQDGTTTNEKLFF. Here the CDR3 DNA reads TGCGCCAGCAGCCAAGACGGGACAACAACTAATGAAAAACTGTTTTTT.

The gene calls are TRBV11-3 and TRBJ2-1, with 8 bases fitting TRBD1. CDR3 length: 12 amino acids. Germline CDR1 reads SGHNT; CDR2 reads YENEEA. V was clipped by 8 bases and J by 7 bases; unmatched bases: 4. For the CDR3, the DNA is TGTGCCAGCGGGACAGGTCGGAATGAGCAGTTCTTC. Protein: CASGTGRNEQFF.

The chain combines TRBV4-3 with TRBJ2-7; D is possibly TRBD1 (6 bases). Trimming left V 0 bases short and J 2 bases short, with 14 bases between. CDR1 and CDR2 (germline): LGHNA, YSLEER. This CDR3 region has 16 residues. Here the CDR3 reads CASSQDRRGGTYEQYF. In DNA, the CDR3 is TGCGCCAGCAGCCAAGATCGTCGTGGGGGCACCTACGAGCAGTACTTC.

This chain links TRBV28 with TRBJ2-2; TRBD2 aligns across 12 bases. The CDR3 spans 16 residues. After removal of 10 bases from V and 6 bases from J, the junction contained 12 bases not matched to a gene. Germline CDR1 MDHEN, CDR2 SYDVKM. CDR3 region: CATLGPASGGAGELFF. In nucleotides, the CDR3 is TGTGCCACCCTCGGACCGGCTAGCGGGGGGGCCGGGGAGCTGTTTTTT.

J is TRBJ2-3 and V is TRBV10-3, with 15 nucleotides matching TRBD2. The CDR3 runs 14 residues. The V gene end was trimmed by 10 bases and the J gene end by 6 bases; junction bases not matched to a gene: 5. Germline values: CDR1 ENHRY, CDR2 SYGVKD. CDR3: CATWTSGGADTQYF. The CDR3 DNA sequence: TGTGCCACCTGGACTAGCGGGGGGGCCGATACGCAGTATTTT.

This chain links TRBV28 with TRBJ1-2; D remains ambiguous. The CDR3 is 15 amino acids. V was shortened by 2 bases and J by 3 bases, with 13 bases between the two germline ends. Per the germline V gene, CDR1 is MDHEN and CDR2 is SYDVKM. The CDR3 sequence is CASSLGSHPHYGYTF. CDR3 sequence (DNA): TGTGCCAGCAGTTTAGGTTCGCACCCCCACTATGGCTACACCTTC.

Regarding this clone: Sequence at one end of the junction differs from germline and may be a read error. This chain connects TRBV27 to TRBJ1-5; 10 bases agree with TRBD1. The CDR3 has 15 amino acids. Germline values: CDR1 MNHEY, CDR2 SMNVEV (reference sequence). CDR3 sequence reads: CASSFADRGNQPQHF. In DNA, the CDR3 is TGTGCAAGCAGTTTCGCGGACAGGGGGAATCAGCCCCAGCATTTT.

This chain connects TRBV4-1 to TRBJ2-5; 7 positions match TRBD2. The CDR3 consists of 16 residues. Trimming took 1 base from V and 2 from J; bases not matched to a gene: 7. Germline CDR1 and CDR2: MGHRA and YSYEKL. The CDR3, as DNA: TGCGCCAGCAGCCAAGGGGGTGGGGGGGATCAAGAGACCCAGTACTTC. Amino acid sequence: CASSQGGGGDQETQYF.

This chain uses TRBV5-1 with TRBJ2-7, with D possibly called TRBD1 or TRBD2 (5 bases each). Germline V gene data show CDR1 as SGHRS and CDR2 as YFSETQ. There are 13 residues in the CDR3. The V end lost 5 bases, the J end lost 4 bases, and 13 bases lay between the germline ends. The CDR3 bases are TGCGCCAGCAGTGAGGGGATGTATTACGAGCAGTACTTC. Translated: CASSEGMYYEQYF.

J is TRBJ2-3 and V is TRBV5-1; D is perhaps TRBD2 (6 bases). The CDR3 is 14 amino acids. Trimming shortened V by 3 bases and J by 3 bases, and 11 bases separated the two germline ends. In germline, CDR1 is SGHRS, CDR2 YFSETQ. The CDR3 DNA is TGCGCCAGCAGCTGGCACGGGGGAACAGATACGCAGTATTTT. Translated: CASSWHGGTDTQYF.

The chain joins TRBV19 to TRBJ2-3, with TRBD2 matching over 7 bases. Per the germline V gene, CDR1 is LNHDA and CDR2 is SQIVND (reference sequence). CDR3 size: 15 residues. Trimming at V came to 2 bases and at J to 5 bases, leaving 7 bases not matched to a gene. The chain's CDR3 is CASSIPAGVGDTQYF. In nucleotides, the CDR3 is TGTGCCAGTAGTATACCGGCGGGGGTGGGAGATACGCAGTATTTT.

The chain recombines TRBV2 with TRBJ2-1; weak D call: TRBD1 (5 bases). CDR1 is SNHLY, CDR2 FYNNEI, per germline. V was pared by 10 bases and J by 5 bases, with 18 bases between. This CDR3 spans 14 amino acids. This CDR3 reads CATIDSTLHNEQFF. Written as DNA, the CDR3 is TGTGCCACAATAGACAGCACGCTTCACAATGAGCAGTTCTTC.

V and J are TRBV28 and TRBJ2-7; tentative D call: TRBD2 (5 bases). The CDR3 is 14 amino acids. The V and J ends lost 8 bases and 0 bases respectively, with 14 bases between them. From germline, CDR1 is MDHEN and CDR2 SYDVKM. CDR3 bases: TGTGCCAGCCACGGGTCGGCGGGCTCCTACGAGCAGTACTTC. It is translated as CASHGSAGSYEQYF.

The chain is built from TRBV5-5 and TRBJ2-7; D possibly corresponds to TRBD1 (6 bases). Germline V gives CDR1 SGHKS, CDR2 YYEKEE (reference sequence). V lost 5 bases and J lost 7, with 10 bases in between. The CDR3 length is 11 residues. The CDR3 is CASSLDREQYF. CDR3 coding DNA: TGTGCCAGCAGTCTCGACAGGGAGCAGTACTTC.

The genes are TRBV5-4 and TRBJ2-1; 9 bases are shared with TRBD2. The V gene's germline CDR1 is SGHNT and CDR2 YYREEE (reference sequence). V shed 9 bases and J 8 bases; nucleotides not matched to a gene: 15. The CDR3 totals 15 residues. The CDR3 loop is CATVVGGGARYEQFF. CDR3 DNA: TGTGCCACCGTCGTGGGCGGGGGGGCCAGGTATGAGCAGTTCTTC.

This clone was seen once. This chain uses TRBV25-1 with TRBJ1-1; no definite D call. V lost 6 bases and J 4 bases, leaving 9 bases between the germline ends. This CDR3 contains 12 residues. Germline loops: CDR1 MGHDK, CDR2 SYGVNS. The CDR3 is CASSHGGTEAFF. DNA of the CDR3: TGTGCCAGCAGCCACGGAGGCACTGAAGCTTTCTTT.

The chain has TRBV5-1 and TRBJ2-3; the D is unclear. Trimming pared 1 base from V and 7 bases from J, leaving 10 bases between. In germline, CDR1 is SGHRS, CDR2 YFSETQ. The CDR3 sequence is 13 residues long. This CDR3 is CASSLSSDYTQYF. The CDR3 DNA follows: TGCGCCAGCAGCTTGTCCTCGGATTATACGCAGTATTTT.

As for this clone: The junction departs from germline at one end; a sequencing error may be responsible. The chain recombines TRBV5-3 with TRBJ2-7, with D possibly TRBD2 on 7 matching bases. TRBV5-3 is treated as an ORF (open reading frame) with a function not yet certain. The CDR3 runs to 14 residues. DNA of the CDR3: TGTGCCAGCAGCTTAGTCGGGGGGCGCGGCGAGCAGTACTTC. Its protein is CASSLVGGRGEQYF.